These T cell receptor beta chains were read from a single sample in a study of T cell responses to AZD1222 COVID-19 vaccine. Assay: immunoSEQ multiplex PCR; the TCRdb copy retains only in-frame clones and omits some. The sample yields about 180,000 clones, around nine tenths seen once. This material consisted of peripheral blood, taken on day 0 of AZD1222 vaccination. These receptors all come from an adult in good health. Each CDR3 is given without its conserved first and last residue.

J: TRBJ1-2; V: TRBV12-3/TRBV12-4; CDR3: ASRVRDNYGYT
J: TRBJ1-2; V: TRBV5-4; CDR3: ASSLRSWRGDPYGYT
J: TRBJ2-5; V: TRBV7-2; CDR3: ASSFQETQY
J: TRBJ1-1; V: TRBV2; CDR3: ASSGRTGGATEAF
J: TRBJ2-7; V: TRBV19; CDR3: ASRGTYEQY
J: TRBJ1-2; V: TRBV5-1; CDR3: ASSSLGRVDYGYT
J: TRBJ1-2; V: TRBV6-2/TRBV6-3; CDR3: ASSYTGQSAPS
J: TRBJ1-3; V: TRBV7-9; CDR3: ASSPGNTIY
J: TRBJ1-2; V: TRBV19; CDR3: ASQGPPTNYGYT
J: TRBJ1-2; V: TRBV19; CDR3: ASSIEGAGGYT
J: TRBJ1-4; V: TRBV4-3; CDR3: ASSQGQGGTNEKLF
J: TRBJ2-3; V: TRBV7-2; CDR3: ASSLWGQALSDTQY
J: TRBJ2-5; V: TRBV19; CDR3: ASSITSGEGQAQY
J: TRBJ1-6; V: TRBV10-2; CDR3: ASSGQGTNSPLH
J: TRBJ2-5; V: TRBV6-5; CDR3: ASTWGTEGRKTQY
J: TRBJ2-5; V: TRBV27; CDR3: ASSPATSGWGETQY
J: TRBJ1-1; V: TRBV7-2; CDR3: ASSSGGTHVNTEAF
J: TRBJ2-7; V: TRBV6-5; CDR3: ASSSLTGGLIYEQY
J: TRBJ2-1; V: TRBV5-4; CDR3: ASSIPSGVWGEQF
J: TRBJ1-1; V: TRBV14; CDR3: ASSQRDRLNTEAF
J: TRBJ1-1; V: TRBV19; CDR3: ASAPETGVLNTEAF
J: TRBJ1-3; V: TRBV9; CDR3: ASSVEGTGKNTIY
J: TRBJ1-5; V: TRBV7-8; CDR3: ASSKNRGEQPQH
J: TRBJ2-2; V: TRBV9; CDR3: ASSVGPRQANTGELF
J: TRBJ1-3; V: TRBV6-6; CDR3: ASSDPSGNTIY
J: TRBJ1-2; V: TRBV5-3; CDR3: ARSDLLGRSGGYT
J: TRBJ1-2; V: TRBV2; CDR3: ASSEGGSGILGYT
J: TRBJ2-7; V: TRBV11-1; CDR3: ASSLYHEQY
J: TRBJ1-1; V: TRBV6-4; CDR3: ASSGGGSTEAF
J: TRBJ1-1; V: TRBV5-1; CDR3: ASSIGTGSAEAF
J: TRBJ2-1; V: TRBV5-1; CDR3: ASSQGRAYNEQF
J: TRBJ2-1; V: TRBV5-6; CDR3: ASSSERGGWEF
J: TRBJ2-7; V: TRBV7-7; CDR3: ASSFRRDSYEQY
J: TRBJ1-6; V: TRBV19; CDR3: ASSMVGSDSPLH
J: TRBJ2-1; V: TRBV3-1/TRBV3-2; CDR3: ASSQGAYNEQF
J: TRBJ2-5; V: TRBV29-1; CDR3: SPWGTPQETQY
J: TRBJ1-2; V: TRBV29-1; CDR3: SVDQWGSAGYT
J: TRBJ1-6; V: TRBV7-3; CDR3: ASRLRGRRSSYNSPLH
J: TRBJ2-3; V: TRBV6-5; CDR3: ASRPGGGAGRTQY
J: TRBJ2-4; V: TRBV6-6; CDR3: ASSRGTGGPINIQY
J: TRBJ1-6; V: TRBV19; CDR3: ASKTGGRGNSPLH